Many counts were recorded for the clone carrying this T cell receptor beta chain. TCRdb redid the calling of the 5' RACE reads with MiXCR, one entry per CDR3 protein. The sample carries about 68,000 distinct CDR3 sequences, approximately 6.1% recorded once. These data belong to a study of T cells after yellow fever vaccination. Trimming shortened V by 4 bases and J by 0 bases, and 11 bases separated the two germline ends. Germline CDR1 reads LGHNA; CDR2 reads YSLEER. The CDR3 consists of 15 residues. J is TRBJ2-3 and V is TRBV4-3; the D is unclear. The sequence was collected from a man between 18 and 29 years old who received the YFV17D yellow fever vaccine. This material consisted of CD8+ T cells sorted from PBMCs, taken around 45 days after the first yellow fever vaccination. The chain's CDR3 is CASSRDDSSTDTQYF. The CDR3 nucleotides read TGCGCCAGCAGCCGCGACGACTCTAGCACAGATACGCAGTATTTT.